The 29 T cell receptor beta chains listed next were all sequenced from one sample in a study of glioma-infiltrating T cells after dendritic cell vaccination (dated by TCRdb to 2016 to 2018). Preparation of the library involved the immunoSEQ multiplex PCR assay. This is the immuneACCESS table as TCRdb keeps it, with only in-frame sequences that have V and J called. A part of the clones is gone; compared with another copy, unresolved V genes explain less than half, and the rest is unexplained. Here the sample has tens of thousands of clones; about four fifths occur a single time. The ten largest clones represent about 2% of the sample. The sample was blood, taken before dendritic cell vaccination. These receptor sequences come from a human donor with glioblastoma.

The chain employs TRBV19 and TRBJ1-1; D remains ambiguous. Germline V gene data show CDR1 as LNHDA and CDR2 as SQIVND (reference sequence). This CDR3 comprises 11 residues. V lost 8 bases and J 4 bases, leaving 8 bases between the germline ends. CDR3 nucleotide sequence: TGTGCCAGTCAGACGGGCACTGAAGCTTTCTTT. This translates into CASQTGTEAFF.

The chain carries TRBV19 and TRBJ1-6, with 10 bases matching TRBD1. The CDR3 is 18 amino acids. V shed 6 bases and J 7 bases; nucleotides not matched to a gene: 15. Germline CDR1 reads LNHDA; CDR2 reads SQIVND (reference sequence). The CDR3 region is CASSPGQGSGIGNSPLHF. DNA of the CDR3: TGTGCCAGTAGCCCGGGACAGGGGTCGGGAATAGGGAATTCACCCCTCCACTTT.

This chain uses TRBV2 with TRBJ2-3, with D maybe TRBD2 (5 bases). In germline, CDR1 is SNHLY, CDR2 FYNNEI. Deletions cut 4 bases from V and 11 bases from J, with 13 bases between. The CDR3 is 12 amino acids. The CDR3 region has the DNA TGTGCCAGCAGTGCCGACTACCTGATGCAGTATTTT. Protein: CASSADYLMQYF.

This clone was seen just once. The chain has TRBV7-2 and TRBJ2-5; 7 bases line up with TRBD2. The germline CDR1 and CDR2 sequences are SGHTA and FQGNSA. V trimming: 5 bases; J trimming: 5 bases; junction bases outside the gene matches: 11. The CDR3 runs to 15 residues. The CDR3 spells CASSGDGGFRETQYF. DNA for the CDR3: TGTGCCAGCAGCGGAGACGGGGGGTTCAGGGAGACCCAGTACTTC.

This chain uses TRBV14 with TRBJ2-7; 8 nucleotides agree with TRBD1. CDR1 SGHDN and CDR2 FVKESK come from the germline V gene. This CDR3 region has 16 residues. Germline trimming cut 2 bases from V and 7 bases from J; bases unmatched to any gene: 13. The CDR3: CASSQYSTGGHREQYF. CDR3 sequence (DNA): TGTGCCAGCAGCCAATATTCCACAGGGGGGCACCGGGAGCAGTACTTC.

The chain couples TRBV18 to TRBJ2-3, with D possibly TRBD1 on 6 matching bases. CDR3 length: 14 amino acids. The germline CDR1 and CDR2 sequences are KGHSH and LQKENI. V lost 5 bases to trimming and J lost 1 base, with 10 bases between them. The CDR3 region is CASSSSGGTDTQYF. CDR3 DNA: TGTGCCAGCTCATCGTCAGGGGGCACAGATACGCAGTATTTT.

The rearrangement links TRBV5-1 to TRBJ2-6; TRBD1 might be the D (5 bases). This CDR3 contains 17 residues. V was clipped by 1 base and J by 0 bases, with 11 bases between them. Germline V gene lookup returns CDR1 SGHRS and CDR2 YFSETQ. The CDR3 DNA sequence: TGCGCCAGCAGCTTGTCTGGCACAGGCTCTGGGGCCAACGTCCTGACTTTC. Its translation: CASSLSGTGSGANVLTF. The full variable domain, rest sourced from reference TRBV5-1 and TRBJ2-6, is KAGVTQTPRYLIKTRGQQVTLSCSPISGHRSVSWYQQTPGQGLQFLFEYFSETQRNKGNFPGRFSGRQFSNSRSEMNVSTLELGDSALYLCASSLSGTGSGANVLTFGAGSRLTVL.

This clone showed up just a few times. This sequence joins TRBV9 and TRBJ2-2; no reliable D call. V lost 4 bases and J lost 4, with 5 bases in between. The CDR3 consists of 12 residues. Per germline, CDR1 SGDLS and CDR2 YYNGEE. The CDR3 spells CASSRSTGELFF. CDR3 in DNA: TGTGCCAGCAGCCGTAGCACCGGGGAGCTGTTTTTT.

The rearrangement joins TRBV19 to TRBJ1-3; TRBD1 is a possible D gene (6 bases). Trimming cost V 7 bases and J 0 bases, with 10 bases left between them. Germline CDR1 and CDR2: LNHDA and SQIVND (reference sequence). The CDR3 consists of 14 residues. The CDR3 nucleotides read TGTGCCAGTACCCGGACAGACTCTGGAAACACCATATATTTT. This translates into CASTRTDSGNTIYF.

This chain connects TRBV4-1 to TRBJ2-5, with 16 bases lining up with TRBD2. The V gene end was trimmed by 3 bases and the J gene end by 2 bases; junction bases not matched to a gene: 0. Germline values: CDR1 MGHRA, CDR2 YSYEKL. The CDR3 is 16 residues long. The CDR3 region has the DNA TGCGCCAGCAGCCAGGGACTAGCGGGGGGGCAAGAGACCCAGTACTTC. Protein: CASSQGLAGGQETQYF.

V gene TRBV28 combines with J gene TRBJ1-5; TRBD1 is a possible D gene (6 bases). The germline V gene has CDR1 MDHEN and CDR2 SYDVKM. CDR3 length: 13 amino acids. The ends were cut back, 2 bases at V and 7 bases at J, with 9 bases in the middle. CDR3 coding DNA: TGTGCCAGCAGTTTAAACAGGGTACAGCCCCAGCATTTT. It yields the protein CASSLNRVQPQHF. The whole variable domain, filled in from reference TRBV28 and TRBJ1-5, reads DVKVTQSSRYLVKRTGEKVFLECVQDMDHENMFWYRQDPGLGLRLIYFSYDVKMKEKGDIPEGYSVSREKKERFSLILESASTNQTSMYLCASSLNRVQPQHFGDGTRLSIL.

This clone appeared a few times. This chain uses TRBV7-8 with TRBJ2-1, with D possibly TRBD2 on 5 matching bases. V was trimmed by 2 bases and J by 3 bases, leaving 14 bases between them. The CDR3 consists of 16 residues. Per the germline V gene, CDR1 is SGHVS and CDR2 is FQNEAQ. This chain's CDR3 is CASSLFAGIVYNEQFF. Here the CDR3 DNA reads TGTGCCAGCAGCTTATTTGCCGGGATAGTCTACAATGAGCAGTTCTTC. Looking up the rest from reference TRBV7-8 and TRBJ2-1 gives the full variable domain: GAGVSQSPRYKVAKRGQDVALRCDPISGHVSLFWYQQALGQGPEFLTYFQNEAQLDKSGLPSDRFFAERPEGSVSTLKIQRTQQEDSAVYLCASSLFAGIVYNEQFFGPGTRLTVL.

This clone was seen a single time. V gene TRBV4-1 combines with J gene TRBJ1-2; D call uncertain. The CDR3 length is 14 residues. V was clipped by 0 bases and J by 4 bases, with 9 bases between them. The germline V gene has CDR1 MGHRA and CDR2 YSYEKL. CDR3 DNA: TGCGCCAGCAGCCAAGAGGCGGAGCTCTATGGCTACACCTTC. Amino acids: CASSQEAELYGYTF.

This sequence joins TRBV5-1 and TRBJ2-1; D is unclear. The CDR3 extends over 17 amino acids. Per the germline V gene, CDR1 is SGHRS and CDR2 is YFSETQ. Trimming took off 0 bases at V and 5 bases at J, with 18 bases between the two ends. The CDR3 protein is CASSLAEVSIWDNEQFF. In nucleotides, the CDR3 is TGCGCCAGCAGCTTGGCAGAGGTCTCAATCTGGGACAATGAGCAGTTCTTC.

The V and J genes are TRBV7-9 and TRBJ1-1; D is perhaps TRBD1 (6 bases). Germline V lookup: CDR1 SEHNR, CDR2 FQNEAQ (reference sequence). The V end lost 4 bases, the J end lost 8 bases, and 14 bases lay between the germline ends. The length of the CDR3 is 13 residues. The CDR3 DNA is TGTGCCAGCAGCTCCCCTGCCGGGACAGAAGCTTTCTTT. This translates into CASSSPAGTEAFF.

This clone was observed once. The CDR3 DNA reads TGTGCCAGCGTCGACAGGGCTGGAAACACCATATATTTT. Translated: CASVDRAGNTIYF. This sequence joins TRBV5-4 and TRBJ1-3; 7 bases are shared with TRBD1. Germline V CDR1 and CDR2: SGHNT, YYREEE (reference sequence). CDR3 length equals 13 residues. The trim removed 7 bases at V and 2 bases at J, leaving 3 bases unmatched.

The chain is built from TRBV7-9 and TRBJ1-5; 9 nucleotides line up with TRBD1. This CDR3 has 14 amino acids. Germline CDR1 is SEHNR and CDR2 is FQNEAQ (reference sequence). J gave up 6 bases and V 2 bases, and 2 bases lay outside the gene matches. The CDR3 bases are TGTGCCAGCAGCTTAACAGGGGGCGGTCAGCCCCAGCATTTT. Encoded protein: CASSLTGGGQPQHF.

The chain joins TRBV4-1 to TRBJ2-7, with D perhaps TRBD1 (6 bases). The length of the CDR3 is 16 residues. CDR1 is MGHRA and CDR2 is YSYEKL in the germline V gene. The ends were cut back, 5 bases at V and 4 bases at J, with 21 bases in the middle. The CDR3, as DNA: TGCGCCAGCAGCACTAGGGGACAACTATCGCAATACGAGCAGTACGTC. Translated, it gives CASSTRGQLSQYEQYV.

The rearrangement uses TRBV6-1 and TRBJ1-5; 11 bases fit TRBD1. Germline V gene sequence: CDR1 MNHNS, CDR2 SASEGT. The CDR3 has 15 amino acids. V gave up 6 bases and J gave up 6 bases; unmatched junction bases: 7. The CDR3 nucleotides are TGTGCCAGCAGCCGGGACAGGGGGTTTTCTCAGCCCCAGCATTTT. As protein: CASSRDRGFSQPQHF.

This clone has a single count. The genes are TRBV13 and TRBJ1-6, with TRBD1 as a possible D gene (5 bases). The CDR3 consists of 16 residues. Germline assignment: CDR1 PRHDT and CDR2 FYEKMQ (reference sequence). The V end lost 5 bases, the J end lost 7 bases, and 18 bases lay between the germline ends. The CDR3 here is CASSPLGQGGNSPLHF. As DNA, the CDR3 is TGTGCCAGCAGCCCCTTGGGGCAGGGAGGAAATTCACCCCTCCACTTT.

This clone was detected a few times. This rearrangement joins TRBV13 to TRBJ1-4, with D possibly TRBD1 on 5 matching bases. The CDR3 has 16 residues. Per germline, CDR1 PRHDT and CDR2 FYEKMQ (reference sequence). Trimming removed 2 bases from V and 6 bases from J, with 16 bases in between. The CDR3 nucleotides are TGTGCCAGCAGCTTAACTCTAGGGCAGGGTGATGAAAAACTGTTTTTT. Translation: CASSLTLGQGDEKLFF.

The chain combines TRBV19 with TRBJ2-1; possible D gene TRBD1, 5 bases. Germline CDR1 is LNHDA and CDR2 is SQIVND (reference sequence). V was shortened by 5 bases and J by 1 base, with 9 bases between the two germline ends. The CDR3 runs 14 residues. In DNA form, the CDR3 reads TGTGCCAGTAGTTACAAGGGGTCCTACAATGAGCAGTTCTTC. Protein product: CASSYKGSYNEQFF.

The chain uses TRBV5-1 and TRBJ2-3; 9 bases line up with TRBD2. The CDR3 has 14 amino acids. In germline, CDR1 is SGHRS, CDR2 YFSETQ. The V gene end was trimmed by 6 bases and the J gene end by 5 bases; junction bases not matched to a gene: 7. CDR3 region: CASTVSAGGDTQYF. The DNA of the CDR3 is TGCGCCAGCACCGTGTCAGCGGGAGGAGATACGCAGTATTTT.

The rearrangement uses TRBV29-1 and TRBJ2-1; 7 bases align to TRBD2. There are 11 residues in the CDR3. Germline CDR1 reads SQVTM; CDR2 reads ANQGSEA. V lost 2 bases to trimming and J lost 16 bases; unmatched junction nucleotides: 8. Written as DNA, the CDR3 is TGCAGCGTTGAACAGAAAGCGGGGCATTTCTTC. Amino acid sequence: CSVEQKAGHFF.

V gene TRBV11-2 combines with J gene TRBJ2-5; D ambiguous. Trimming pared 1 base from V and 1 base from J, leaving 7 bases between. This CDR3 contains 14 residues. Germline V gene sequence: CDR1 SGHAT, CDR2 FQNNGV. CDR3 amino acids: CASSLANIQETQYF. In nucleotides, the CDR3 is TGTGCCAGCAGCTTAGCAAACATCCAAGAGACCCAGTACTTC.

J is TRBJ2-1 and V is TRBV10-3, with 11 bases matching TRBD2. This CDR3 comprises 15 residues. The trim removed 6 bases at V and 3 bases at J, leaving 4 bases unmatched. The germline gives CDR1 ENHRY, CDR2 SYGVKD. The CDR3 region has the DNA TGTGCCATCAGGCCGGGGACTAGCGGCTACAATGAGCAGTTCTTC. As protein: CAIRPGTSGYNEQFF.

This chain uses TRBV18 with TRBJ2-3; 8 bases fit TRBD2. Per germline, CDR1 KGHSH and CDR2 LQKENI. This CDR3 contains 14 residues. Trimming cost V 6 bases and J 4 bases; bases outside gene matches: 6. DNA for the CDR3: TGTGCCAGCTCCCGGCGGGGGGCCGCAGATACGCAGTATTTT. Translating it yields CASSRRGAADTQYF.

The J gene is TRBJ2-2, the V gene TRBV7-8; perhaps TRBD2 as D (6 bases). V lost 3 bases, J lost 1 base, and 9 bases lay in between. The CDR3 runs 15 residues. In germline, CDR1 is SGHVS, CDR2 FQNEAQ. The CDR3 bases are TGTGCCAGCAGCTTGAGGGGAGGGAACACCGGGGAGCTGTTTTTT. It codes for CASSLRGGNTGELFF.

This clone was counted between two and nine times. J is TRBJ2-1 and V is TRBV9; D unresolved. The CDR3 spans 12 residues. The V gene lost 3 bases and the J gene lost 6 bases, with 7 bases spanning the gap. Germline V gene lookup returns CDR1 SGDLS and CDR2 YYNGEE. The DNA for the CDR3 is TGTGCCAGCAGCGGAAACTTCAATGAGCAGTTCTTC. Protein: CASSGNFNEQFF.